Sequencing of this T cell receptor beta chain was carried out in a study of long-term antiretroviral therapy in people with HIV. The count of this clone is one. Its cognate antigen is unknown. The authors ran the immunoSEQ assay, v3.0, at survey level. Profiling relied on immunoSEQ multiplex PCR, and the TCRdb table lists in-frame clones only, not all of them. The table includes 45,000 or so clones, about 95% detected once. Study-level findings and limits: Among HIV repertoires, CDR3 length ranges were narrower than those of controls.

The V gene's germline CDR1 is LNHDA and CDR2 SQIVND (reference sequence). CDR3 length: 14 residues. V shed 0 bases, J shed 3 bases, and the junction held 1 base outside the gene matches. The origin of this receptor is a woman in her fifties or sixties with HIV. This specimen was unsorted PBMCs, taken 3.7 years after starting antiretroviral therapy. The chain couples TRBV19 to TRBJ2-7; 8 bases are shared with TRBD2. The CDR3: CASSIDRGGYEQYF. CDR3 in DNA: TGTGCCAGTAGTATAGATCGGGGGGGCTACGAGCAGTACTTC.